The 2 T cell receptor beta chains below were found in one sample sequenced in a study of T cells expressing NK-cell markers. TCRdb reprocessed the 5' RACE reads, keeping one entry per CDR3 protein, no DNA. This table lists some 500,000 distinct CDR3 sequences. Sequencing input: blood T cells: a sorted CD56 or NKG2C T cell subset, CD4+ or CD8+ T cells, or bulk PBMC T cells (not recorded which). These TCRs come from a woman aged 45-65 years in good health.

The chain has TRBV2 and TRBJ2-5; TCRdb proposes TRBD2, but this gene call is untestable without DNA. The CDR3 is 14 residues long. Looked up from germline, CDR1 is SNHLY and CDR2 is FYNNEI. The CDR3 loop is CAMASGRRRETQYF.

This chain uses TRBV7-3 with TRBJ2-2; TCRdb outputs TRBD1, but without DNA this stays unchecked. The CDR3 is 15 amino acids. Looked up from germline, CDR1 is SGHTA and CDR2 is FQGTGA. The CDR3 region is CASSHRTGEAGELFF.